The clone carrying this T cell receptor (beta chain) was observed many times. Antigen: not known. The entry originates in a study of T cells in Graves' hyperthyroidism and ophthalmopathy. Study results and caveats: Appearing also in blood were most of the thyroid clonotypes expanded above 0.001.

CDR3 length: 16 amino acids. The trim removed 6 bases at V and 5 bases at J, leaving 16 bases unmatched. CDR1 and CDR2 from the germline V gene are DFQATT and SNEGSKA (reference sequence). TCR beta CDR3 sequences were amplified from RNA transcripts. The HTBI primer set served for first-round RT-PCR of the TCR CDR3. TCRdb recomputed calls from the multiplex PCR reads with MiXCR, one row per CDR3 protein. The profile covers about 350,000 distinct CDR3 sequences, with about 15% appearing a single time and 20% to 25% taken by the ten largest. Patients aged 18 to 65 had newly diagnosed hyperthyroidism lasting under 2 months. Uncontrolled infection, other autoimmune disease, pregnancy or lactation led to exclusion.

The sequencing sample was made of blood. This chain links TRBV20-1 with TRBJ2-1, with 7 nucleotides matching TRBD2. The source of this sequence is a woman aged 30 to 39 with Graves' hyperthyroidism. The CDR3 nucleotides are TGCAGTGCCCTGGAATTGGGGGAGGGCATGGACAATGAGCAGTTCTTC. This translates into CSALELGEGMDNEQFF.